This TCR beta chain stems from a study of T cell clonality in common variable immunodeficiency. Study observations and caveats: Fewer deletions and N-nucleotide insertions were reportedly seen in common variable immunodeficiency TCR beta sequences.

Germline V gene lookup returns CDR1 SGHVS and CDR2 FQNEAQ. The CDR3 length is 16 residues. J was trimmed by 0 bases and V by 5 bases; bases with no gene match: 6. Here immunoSEQ multiplex PCR was the method, and the copy in TCRdb shows in-frame clones only, minus some. The repertoire shows more than 9,000 clones, none seen only once; the top ten take about 6.1%. Concerning this clone itself: Antigen: not known. With the read ending 3 residues before the CDR3 end, the germline J gene is used to fill in that end.

Sequencing used peripheral blood mononuclear cells. The chain joins TRBV7-8 to TRBJ2-7; 11 bases are shared with TRBD2. This sequence originates from a human donor with common variable immunodeficiency. CDR3 protein: CASSLTSGIFSYEQYF. The part of the CDR3 DNA that was read is TGTGCCAGCAGCCTGACTAGCGGGATATTCTCCTACGAG.